One sample yielded the 31 T cell receptor beta chains listed below, sequenced in a study of T cell changes during pregnancy in multiple sclerosis. Here immunoSEQ multiplex PCR was the method, and the copy in TCRdb shows in-frame clones only, minus some. The sample has approximately 50,000 clones, around 90% seen once. Sequencing was performed on CD4+ T cells from peripheral blood mononuclear cells, taken after pregnancy. These receptors were collected from a female donor with multiple sclerosis, enrolled in a pregnancy study.

The genes are TRBV19 and TRBJ1-5; D gene unclear. Germline-derived CDR1 and CDR2 are LNHDA and SQIVND (reference sequence). This CDR3 contains 12 residues. Trimming took off 3 bases at V and 9 bases at J, with 9 bases between the two ends. The CDR3 spells CASSMEGRPQHF. CDR3 coding DNA: TGTGCCAGTAGTATGGAAGGGAGGCCCCAGCATTTT.

The rearrangement joins TRBV4-3 to TRBJ1-3, with D perhaps matching TRBD1 (5 bases). Germline lookup yields CDR1 LGHNA and CDR2 YSLEER. Trimming removed 1 base at V and 0 bases at J, with 22 bases between. This CDR3 comprises 20 residues. The CDR3 nucleotides read TGCGCCAGCAGCCAAGTAACATCGGGTTTTGGGGGGAACTCTGGAAACACCATATATTTT. Encoded protein: CASSQVTSGFGGNSGNTIYF.

The chain uses TRBV6-5 and TRBJ2-1; D call uncertain. The germline V and J ends were trimmed by 4 bases and 6 bases, with 4 bases remaining between them. Germline CDR1 reads MNHEY; CDR2 reads SVGAGI. There are 11 residues in the CDR3. The CDR3 loop reads CASSSINEQFF. In DNA form, the CDR3 reads TGTGCCAGCAGTTCTATCAATGAGCAGTTCTTC.

CDR3 loop: CASSLLAGDYEQYF. Written as DNA, the CDR3 is TGTGCCAGCAGCTTACTAGCGGGAGACTACGAGCAGTACTTC. This chain links TRBV5-4 with TRBJ2-7, with 11 bases aligning to TRBD2. After removal of 2 bases from V and 3 bases from J, the junction contained 1 base not matched to a gene. Germline values: CDR1 SGHNT, CDR2 YYREEE (reference sequence). The CDR3 is made up of 14 amino acids. The full variable domain, completed using reference TRBV5-4 and TRBJ2-7, is ETGVTQSPTHLIKTRGQQVTLRCSSQSGHNTVSWYQQALGQGPQFIFQYYREEENGRGNFPPRFSGLQFPNYSSELNVNALELDDSALYLCASSLLAGDYEQYFGPGTRLTVT.

V is TRBV28 and J is TRBJ2-1; TRBD1 matches at 9 bases. Per the germline V gene, CDR1 is MDHEN and CDR2 is SYDVKM. The V and J ends lost 6 bases and 4 bases, in that order; junction bases with no gene match: 7. The CDR3 is made up of 15 amino acids. This chain's CDR3 is CASRFRDREYNEQFF. The CDR3 bases are TGTGCCAGCAGATTCAGGGACAGGGAGTACAATGAGCAGTTCTTC.

This chain links TRBV7-9 with TRBJ1-2; D is unresolved. This CDR3 contains 16 residues. From germline, CDR1 is SEHNR and CDR2 FQNEAQ (reference sequence). V was pared by 2 bases and J by 7 bases, with 20 bases between. This chain's CDR3 is CASSLRGGRDPSGYTF. CDR3 DNA: TGTGCCAGCAGCTTAAGAGGCGGCAGAGACCCCTCTGGCTACACCTTC.

J is TRBJ1-5 and V is TRBV19; TRBD1 is a possible D gene (6 bases). The germline gives CDR1 LNHDA, CDR2 SQIVND (reference sequence). Deletions cut 7 bases from V and 6 bases from J, with 19 bases between. The CDR3 is 15 residues long. The CDR3: CASNLRNRAGQPQHF. The CDR3 region has the DNA TGTGCCAGTAACCTTAGGAACAGGGCTGGTCAGCCCCAGCATTTT.

The rearrangement uses TRBV28 and TRBJ2-7, with 9 bases lining up with TRBD1. CDR1 and CDR2 (germline): MDHEN, SYDVKM. The V segment lost 5 bases and the J segment 2 bases; nucleotides outside the gene matches: 7. There are 15 residues in the CDR3. The DNA of the CDR3 is TGTGCCAGCAGTGCCTCCGGGACAGGGACCTACGAGCAGTACTTC. Its translation: CASSASGTGTYEQYF.

The table lists this clone with a count of one. This chain uses TRBV15 with TRBJ2-3; D may be TRBD1 (6 bases). There are 19 residues in the CDR3. The germline V and J ends were trimmed by 0 bases and 0 bases, with 19 bases remaining between them. CDR1 is LNHNV and CDR2 is YYDKDF in the germline V gene (reference sequence). CDR3 DNA: TGTGCCACCAGCAGAGATCAGCCAGGGGCGCCTCCTAGCACAGATACGCAGTATTTT. Amino acid sequence: CATSRDQPGAPPSTDTQYF.

The chain employs TRBV5-1 and TRBJ2-7; TRBD2 aligns across 7 bases. Germline loops: CDR1 SGHRS, CDR2 YFSETQ. V gave up 2 bases and J gave up 6 bases; unmatched junction bases: 5. This CDR3 is 13 amino acids long. This CDR3 reads CASSLAGRSEQYF. CDR3 bases: TGCGCCAGCAGCTTAGCGGGGCGCAGCGAGCAGTACTTC.

V gene TRBV7-3 combines with J gene TRBJ2-7; maybe TRBD1 (5 bases). CDR3 length: 13 residues. Per germline, CDR1 SGHTA and CDR2 FQGTGA. V was shortened by 6 bases and J by 3 bases, with 12 bases between the two germline ends. The CDR3 coding sequence is TGTGCCAGCAGTCCAGACAGAAACTACGAGCAGTACTTC. Its protein product is CASSPDRNYEQYF.

The chain has TRBV5-4 and TRBJ1-2; D ambiguous. The CDR3 consists of 13 residues. Per the germline V gene, CDR1 is SGHNT and CDR2 is YYREEE (reference sequence). V was trimmed by 3 bases and J by 2 bases, leaving 8 bases between them. CDR3 DNA: TGTGCCAGCAGCTACGACGGGAACTATGGCTACACCTTC. Translated: CASSYDGNYGYTF. Full variable domain (missing parts from reference TRBV5-4 and TRBJ1-2): ETGVTQSPTHLIKTRGQQVTLRCSSQSGHNTVSWYQQALGQGPQFIFQYYREEENGRGNFPPRFSGLQFPNYSSELNVNALELDDSALYLCASSYDGNYGYTFGSGTRLTVV.

The CDR3 DNA reads TGTGCCAGCAATACGGGATTAGACGAGCAGTACTTC. Protein: CASNTGLDEQYF. This rearrangement joins TRBV2 to TRBJ2-7; D is perhaps TRBD2 (5 bases). The CDR3 runs 12 residues. V lost 7 bases and J lost 5, with 12 bases in between. The germline V gene encodes CDR1 SNHLY and CDR2 FYNNEI.

The rearrangement joins TRBV14 to TRBJ2-5, with D tentatively TRBD2 (6 bases). The CDR3 is made up of 14 amino acids. Between the trimmed V and J ends, which lost 2 bases and 4 bases, there was a span of 11 bases. Germline V gives CDR1 SGHDN, CDR2 FVKESK. DNA of the CDR3: TGTGCCAGCAGCCAACCCGGGGGTCTAGAGACCCAGTACTTC. Amino acid sequence: CASSQPGGLETQYF.

The J gene is TRBJ1-2, the V gene TRBV5-4; 7 bases line up with TRBD1. The CDR3 runs 13 residues. Germline CDR1 and CDR2: SGHNT and YYREEE (reference sequence). With V trimmed by 4 bases and J by 6 bases, 6 bases remained unmatched. The CDR3 nucleotides are TGTGCCAGCAGCCGAGGACAGGCTGATGGCTACACCTTC. This codes for CASSRGQADGYTF.

This chain links TRBV5-5 with TRBJ1-3, with 8 bases fitting TRBD1. Germline-derived CDR1 and CDR2 are SGHKS and YYEKEE (reference sequence). The trim removed 3 bases at V and 4 bases at J, leaving 6 bases unmatched. CDR3 length: 15 residues. CDR3 region: CASSWTGTIGNTIYF. For the CDR3, the DNA is TGTGCCAGCAGCTGGACAGGGACAATCGGAAACACCATATATTTT.

The chain is built from TRBV5-8 and TRBJ2-1, with TRBD2 matching 11 bases. Per germline, CDR1 SGHTS and CDR2 YDEGEE. V trimming: 1 base; J trimming: 6 bases; junction bases outside the gene matches: 6. This CDR3 contains 16 residues. The CDR3 DNA sequence: TGTGCCAGCAGCTTGACTAGCGGGAGATCCGGCAATGAGCAGTTCTTC. Its protein is CASSLTSGRSGNEQFF.

V gene TRBV25-1 combines with J gene TRBJ2-7; 7 bases are shared with TRBD1. Germline lookup yields CDR1 MGHDK and CDR2 SYGVNS. Trimming cost V 6 bases and J 3 bases; bases outside gene matches: 5. This CDR3 is built from 13 residues. The CDR3 protein is CASSHRGSYEQYF. CDR3 bases: TGTGCCAGCAGCCACAGGGGAAGCTACGAGCAGTACTTC.

The CDR3 protein is CASSLGTGNQPQHF. The DNA for the CDR3 is TGCGCCAGCAGCTTGGGGACAGGGAATCAGCCCCAGCATTTT. The chain recombines TRBV5-1 with TRBJ1-5, with 8 bases fitting TRBD1. The CDR3 runs 14 residues. V was pared by 0 bases and J by 4 bases, with 0 bases of the junction left unmatched. CDR1 is SGHRS, CDR2 YFSETQ, per germline. Full variable domain (remainder filled in from reference TRBV5-1 and TRBJ1-5): KAGVTQTPRYLIKTRGQQVTLSCSPISGHRSVSWYQQTPGQGLQFLFEYFSETQRNKGNFPGRFSGRQFSNSRSEMNVSTLELGDSALYLCASSLGTGNQPQHFGDGTRLSIL.

The rearrangement joins TRBV29-1 to TRBJ2-7, with 7 positions matching TRBD2. The length of the CDR3 is 16 residues. Germline assignment: CDR1 SQVTM and CDR2 ANQGSEA. Trimming cost V 0 bases and J 0 bases; bases outside gene matches: 8. The CDR3: CSVEDPGLSSSYEQYF. CDR3 DNA sequence: TGCAGCGTTGAAGATCCGGGACTATCAAGCTCCTACGAGCAGTACTTC.

The rearrangement uses TRBV29-1 and TRBJ1-1; TRBD1 agrees at 12 bases. V lost 5 bases to trimming and J lost 0 bases; unmatched junction nucleotides: 7. The CDR3 has 16 residues. CDR1 SQVTM and CDR2 ANQGSEA come from the germline V gene. The CDR3 here is CSVPGQGAIMNTEAFF. Written as DNA, the CDR3 is TGCAGCGTTCCGGGACAGGGGGCGATAATGAACACTGAAGCTTTCTTT.

The gene calls are TRBV6-1 and TRBJ1-2, with a tentative D call TRBD1 (5 bases). CDR1 is MNHNS and CDR2 is SASEGT in the germline V gene. V lost 7 bases to trimming and J lost 5 bases, with 11 bases between them. This CDR3 is built from 12 residues. Written as DNA, the CDR3 is TGTGCCAGCACCAGGGCCCAGTATGGCTACACCTTC. Translation: CASTRAQYGYTF.

The rearrangement links TRBV7-9 to TRBJ2-7; D is perhaps TRBD2 (6 bases). Germline V gene data show CDR1 as SEHNR and CDR2 as FQNEAQ (reference sequence). Between the trimmed V and J ends, which lost 5 bases and 5 bases, there was a span of 13 bases. The CDR3 is 13 amino acids. The CDR3 nucleotides are TGTGCCAGCAGCCGCGGGGCGGCCGACGAGCAGTACTTC. Protein: CASSRGAADEQYF.

V is TRBV28 and J is TRBJ2-2; TRBD2 might be the D (5 bases). The length of the CDR3 is 17 residues. The germline V gene encodes CDR1 MDHEN and CDR2 SYDVKM. V shed 3 bases and J shed 1 base, with 15 bases lying between them. The CDR3 DNA reads TGTGCCAGCAGTTTGAGCGGAATCACAAAGAACACCGGGGAGCTGTTTTTT. Protein sequence: CASSLSGITKNTGELFF.

The chain has TRBV4-1 and TRBJ2-5, with 9 positions matching TRBD1. Germline-derived CDR1 and CDR2 are MGHRA and YSYEKL. The CDR3 contains 15 residues. Trimming cost V 0 bases and J 3 bases; bases outside gene matches: 2. CDR3 DNA sequence: TGCGCCAGCAGCCAAGAAGGGACAGGGAAAGAGACCCAGTACTTC. This gives the protein CASSQEGTGKETQYF.

This clone was recorded only once. The genes are TRBV5-1 and TRBJ1-1, with unresolved D. Trimming pared 0 bases from V and 2 bases from J, leaving 14 bases between. Germline V gives CDR1 SGHRS, CDR2 YFSETQ. This CDR3 has 16 amino acids. CDR3 loop: CASSLEIGRINTEAFF. The CDR3 DNA reads TGCGCCAGCAGCTTGGAGATTGGGAGGATAAACACTGAAGCTTTCTTT.

The gene calls are TRBV5-8 and TRBJ2-1; 11 positions agree with TRBD1. V shed 5 bases and J 4 bases; nucleotides not matched to a gene: 5. CDR3 length equals 15 residues. The V gene's germline CDR1 is SGHTS and CDR2 YDEGEE. CDR3 sequence reads: CASRPGQGEYNEQFF. DNA for the CDR3: TGTGCCAGCAGACCGGGACAGGGGGAGTACAATGAGCAGTTCTTC. Together with reference TRBV5-8 and TRBJ2-1, the CDR3 gives the full variable domain: EAGVTQSPTHLIKTRGQQATLRCSPISGHTSVYWYQQALGLGLQFLLWYDEGEERNRGNFPPRFSGRQFPNYSSELNVNALELEDSALYLCASRPGQGEYNEQFFGPGTRLTVL.

This rearrangement joins TRBV19 to TRBJ1-5; tentatively, D is TRBD1 (5 bases). CDR1 and CDR2 (germline): LNHDA, SQIVND (reference sequence). This CDR3 contains 17 residues. Between the trimmed V and J ends, which lost 5 bases and 3 bases, there was a span of 20 bases. CDR3 protein: CASSDRRGVPDNQPQHF. CDR3 DNA: TGTGCCAGTAGTGACCGACGGGGGGTCCCTGACAATCAGCCCCAGCATTTT.

The V and J genes are TRBV5-6 and TRBJ2-7, with D possibly TRBD2 on 5 matching bases. V was clipped by 1 base and J by 0 bases, with 11 bases between them. CDR1 is SGHDT, CDR2 YYEEEE, per germline. The CDR3 totals 15 residues. The DNA of the CDR3 is TGTGCCAGCAGCTTGTACGGACTCGTCTCCTACGAGCAGTACTTC. Translated: CASSLYGLVSYEQYF.

This clone appeared once. The chain employs TRBV2 and TRBJ1-5; TRBD1 is a possible D gene (5 bases). CDR1 SNHLY and CDR2 FYNNEI come from the germline V gene. Trimming left V 6 bases short and J 6 bases short, with 18 bases between. This CDR3 has 15 amino acids. CDR3 sequence: CASRGPGGVGQPQHF. The CDR3 region has the DNA TGTGCCAGCAGGGGACCTGGGGGGGTCGGTCAGCCCCAGCATTTT. Supplemented by reference TRBV2 and TRBJ1-5, the full variable domain reads EPEVTQTPSHQVTQMGQEVILRCVPISNHLYFYWYRQILGQKVEFLVSFYNNEISEKSEIFDDQFSVERPDGSNFTLKIRSTKLEDSAMYFCASRGPGGVGQPQHFGDGTRLSIL.

This clone was recorded once. This sequence joins TRBV5-4 and TRBJ1-3; 7 positions match TRBD1. V gave up 2 bases and J gave up 3 bases; unmatched junction bases: 5. CDR1 is SGHNT, CDR2 YYREEE, per germline (reference sequence). The CDR3 length is 15 residues. Here the CDR3 reads CASSLRQGVGNTIYF. The CDR3 nucleotides are TGTGCCAGCAGCTTACGACAGGGAGTTGGAAACACCATATATTTT.